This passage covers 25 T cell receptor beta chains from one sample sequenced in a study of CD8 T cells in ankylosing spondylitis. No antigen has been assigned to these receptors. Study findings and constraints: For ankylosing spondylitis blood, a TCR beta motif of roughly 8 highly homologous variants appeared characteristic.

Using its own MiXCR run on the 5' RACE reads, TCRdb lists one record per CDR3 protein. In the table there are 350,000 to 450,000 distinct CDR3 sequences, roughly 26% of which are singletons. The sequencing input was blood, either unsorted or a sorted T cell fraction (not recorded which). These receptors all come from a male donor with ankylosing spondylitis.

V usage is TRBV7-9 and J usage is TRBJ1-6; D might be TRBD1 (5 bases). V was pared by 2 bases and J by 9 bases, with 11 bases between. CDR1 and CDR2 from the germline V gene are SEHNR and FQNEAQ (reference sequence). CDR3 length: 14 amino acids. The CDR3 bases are TGTGCCAGCAGCTTATCGACAGCGGCTTCACCCCTCCACTTT. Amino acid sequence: CASSLSTAASPLHF.

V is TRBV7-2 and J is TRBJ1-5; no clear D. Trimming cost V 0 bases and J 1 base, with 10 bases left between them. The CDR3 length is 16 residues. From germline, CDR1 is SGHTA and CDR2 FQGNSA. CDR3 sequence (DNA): TGTGCCAGCAGCTTAGCGGTTCGGCGGAGCAATCAGCCCCAGCATTTT. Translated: CASSLAVRRSNQPQHF.

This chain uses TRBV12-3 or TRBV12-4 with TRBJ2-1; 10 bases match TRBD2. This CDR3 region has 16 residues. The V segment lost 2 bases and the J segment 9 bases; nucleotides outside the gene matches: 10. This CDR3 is CASSLSGLATSVEQFF. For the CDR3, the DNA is TGTGCCAGCAGTTTATCGGGACTAGCGACATCGGTTGAGCAGTTCTTC.

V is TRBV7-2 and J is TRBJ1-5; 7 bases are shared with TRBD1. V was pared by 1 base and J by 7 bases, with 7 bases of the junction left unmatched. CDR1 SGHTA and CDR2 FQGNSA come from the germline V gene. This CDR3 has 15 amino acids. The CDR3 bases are TGTGCCAGCAGCTTAGATACAGGGGTAGGGCAGCCCCAGCATTTT. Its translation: CASSLDTGVGQPQHF. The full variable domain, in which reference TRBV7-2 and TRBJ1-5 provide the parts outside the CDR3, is GAGVSQSPSNKVTEKGKDVELRCDPISGHTALYWYRQSLGQGLEFLIYFQGNSAPDKSGLPSDRFSAERTGGSVSTLTIQRTQQEDSAVYLCASSLDTGVGQPQHFGDGTRLSIL.

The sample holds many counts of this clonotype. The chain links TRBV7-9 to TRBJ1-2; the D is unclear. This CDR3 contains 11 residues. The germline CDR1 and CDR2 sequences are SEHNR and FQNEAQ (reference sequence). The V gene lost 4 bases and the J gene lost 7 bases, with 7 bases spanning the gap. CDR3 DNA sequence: TGTGCCAGCAGCTCCGGACCTGGCTACACCTTC. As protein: CASSSGPGYTF. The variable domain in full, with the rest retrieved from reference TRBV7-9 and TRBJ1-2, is DTGVSQNPRHKITKRGQNVTFRCDPISEHNRLYWYRQTLGQGPEFLTYFQNEAQLEKSRLLSDRFSAERPKGSFSTLEIQRTEQGDSAMYLCASSSGPGYTFGSGTRLTVV.

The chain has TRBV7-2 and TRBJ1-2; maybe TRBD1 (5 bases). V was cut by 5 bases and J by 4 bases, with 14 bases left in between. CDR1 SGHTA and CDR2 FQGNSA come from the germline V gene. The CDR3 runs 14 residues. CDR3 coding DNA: TGTGCCAGCAGCGCGCCCGACAGATTCTATGGCTACACCTTC. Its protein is CASSAPDRFYGYTF.

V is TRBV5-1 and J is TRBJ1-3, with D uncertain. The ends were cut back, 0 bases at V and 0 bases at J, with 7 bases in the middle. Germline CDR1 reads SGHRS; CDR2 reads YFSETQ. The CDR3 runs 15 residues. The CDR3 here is CASSLASNSGNTIYF. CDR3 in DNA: TGCGCCAGCAGCTTGGCCTCTAACTCTGGAAACACCATATATTTT.

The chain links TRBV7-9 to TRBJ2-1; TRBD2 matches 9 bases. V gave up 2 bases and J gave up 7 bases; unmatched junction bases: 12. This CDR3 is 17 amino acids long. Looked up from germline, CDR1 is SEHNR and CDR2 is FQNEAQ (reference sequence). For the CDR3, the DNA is TGTGCCAGCAGCTTAAAGCCGCGGGAGGGCCTCTCAAATGAGCAGTTCTTC. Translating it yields CASSLKPREGLSNEQFF.

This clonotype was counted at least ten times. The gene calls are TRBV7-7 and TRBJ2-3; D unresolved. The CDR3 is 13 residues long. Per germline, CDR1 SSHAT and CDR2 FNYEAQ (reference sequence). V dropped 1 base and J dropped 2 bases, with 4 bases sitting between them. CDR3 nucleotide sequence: TGTGCCAGCAGCTTAGACACCACAGATACGCAGTATTTT. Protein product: CASSLDTTDTQYF.

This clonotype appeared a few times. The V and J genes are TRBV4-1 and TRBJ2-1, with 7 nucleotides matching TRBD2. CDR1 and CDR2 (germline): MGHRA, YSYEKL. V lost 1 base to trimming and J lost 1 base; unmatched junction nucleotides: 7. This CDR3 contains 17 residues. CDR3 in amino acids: CASSQGTAGRSYNEQFF. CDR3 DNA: TGCGCCAGCAGCCAAGGAACAGCGGGGAGATCCTACAATGAGCAGTTCTTC.

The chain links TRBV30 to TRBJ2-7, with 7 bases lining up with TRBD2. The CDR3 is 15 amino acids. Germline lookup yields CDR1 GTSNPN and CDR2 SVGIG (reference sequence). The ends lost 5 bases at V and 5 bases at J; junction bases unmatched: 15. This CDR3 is CAWRGEEGAGNEQYF. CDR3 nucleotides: TGTGCCTGGCGGGGAGAGGAAGGAGCGGGAAACGAGCAGTACTTC.

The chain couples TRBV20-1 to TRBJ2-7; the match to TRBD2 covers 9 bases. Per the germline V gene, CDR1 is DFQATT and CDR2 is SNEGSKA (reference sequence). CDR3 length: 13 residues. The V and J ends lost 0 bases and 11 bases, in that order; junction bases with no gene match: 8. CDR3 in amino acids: CSARDQASGKEYV. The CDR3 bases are TGCAGTGCTAGAGATCAGGCTAGCGGGAAGGAGTACGTC.

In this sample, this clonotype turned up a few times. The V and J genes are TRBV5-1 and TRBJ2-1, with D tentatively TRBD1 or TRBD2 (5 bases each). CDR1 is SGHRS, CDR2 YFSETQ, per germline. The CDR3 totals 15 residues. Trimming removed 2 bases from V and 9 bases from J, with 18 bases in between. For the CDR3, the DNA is TGCGCCAGCAGCTTAGCCGGGACCCGGCAGGGTGAGCAGTTCTTC. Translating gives CASSLAGTRQGEQFF. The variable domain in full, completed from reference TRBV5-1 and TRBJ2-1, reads KAGVTQTPRYLIKTRGQQVTLSCSPISGHRSVSWYQQTPGQGLQFLFEYFSETQRNKGNFPGRFSGRQFSNSRSEMNVSTLELGDSALYLCASSLAGTRQGEQFFGPGTRLTVL.

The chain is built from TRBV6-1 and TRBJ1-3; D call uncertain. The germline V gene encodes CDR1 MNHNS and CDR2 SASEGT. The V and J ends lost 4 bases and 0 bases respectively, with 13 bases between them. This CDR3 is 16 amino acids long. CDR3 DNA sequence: TGTGCCAGCAGTGCCCCTTCCCGAGGCTCTGGAAACACCATATATTTT. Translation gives CASSAPSRGSGNTIYF.

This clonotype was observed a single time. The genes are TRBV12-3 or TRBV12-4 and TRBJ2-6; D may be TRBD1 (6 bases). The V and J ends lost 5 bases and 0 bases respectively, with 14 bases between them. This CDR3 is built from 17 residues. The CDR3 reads CASSGSGQFSGANVLTF. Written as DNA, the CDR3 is TGTGCCAGCAGTGGCTCCGGACAGTTCTCTGGGGCCAACGTCCTGACTTTC.

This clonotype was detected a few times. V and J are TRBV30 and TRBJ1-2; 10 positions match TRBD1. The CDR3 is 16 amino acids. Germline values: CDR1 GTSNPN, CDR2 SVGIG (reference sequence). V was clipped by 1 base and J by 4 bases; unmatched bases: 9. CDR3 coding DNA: TGTGCCTGGAGTGAGGACAGGGGGTACGAATTCTATGGCTACACCTTC. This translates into CAWSEDRGYEFYGYTF.

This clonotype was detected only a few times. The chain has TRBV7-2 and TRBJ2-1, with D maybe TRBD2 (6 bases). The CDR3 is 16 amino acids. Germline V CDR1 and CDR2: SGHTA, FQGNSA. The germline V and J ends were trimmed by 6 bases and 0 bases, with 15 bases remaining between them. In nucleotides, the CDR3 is TGTGCCAGCAGTTTCTCAGGGACTTCCTCCTACAATGAGCAGTTCTTC. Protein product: CASSFSGTSSYNEQFF.

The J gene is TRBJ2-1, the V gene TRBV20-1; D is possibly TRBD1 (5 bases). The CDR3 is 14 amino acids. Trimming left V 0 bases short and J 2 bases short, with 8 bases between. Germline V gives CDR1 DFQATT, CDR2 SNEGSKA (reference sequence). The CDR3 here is CSAREWGPYNEQFF. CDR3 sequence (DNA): TGCAGTGCTAGAGAATGGGGCCCCTACAATGAGCAGTTCTTC.

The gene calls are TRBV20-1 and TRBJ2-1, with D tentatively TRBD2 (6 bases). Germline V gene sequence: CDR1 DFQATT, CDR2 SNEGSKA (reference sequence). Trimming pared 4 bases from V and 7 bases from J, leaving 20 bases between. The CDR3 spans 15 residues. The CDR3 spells CSATKTAGHGNEQFF. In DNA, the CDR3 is TGCAGTGCTACCAAAACAGCGGGCCACGGTAATGAGCAGTTCTTC.

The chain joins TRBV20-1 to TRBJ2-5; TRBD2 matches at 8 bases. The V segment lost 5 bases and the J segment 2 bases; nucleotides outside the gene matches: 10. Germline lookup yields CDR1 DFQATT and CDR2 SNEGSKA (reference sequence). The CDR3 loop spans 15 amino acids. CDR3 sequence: CSAPSGREVQETQYF. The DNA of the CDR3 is TGCAGTGCTCCCTCGGGGCGGGAGGTTCAAGAGACCCAGTACTTC.

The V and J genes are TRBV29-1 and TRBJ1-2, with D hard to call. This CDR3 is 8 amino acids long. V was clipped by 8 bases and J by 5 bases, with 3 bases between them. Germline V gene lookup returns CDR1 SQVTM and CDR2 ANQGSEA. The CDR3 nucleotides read TGCAGCCGTTATGGCTACACCTTC. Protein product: CSRYGYTF.

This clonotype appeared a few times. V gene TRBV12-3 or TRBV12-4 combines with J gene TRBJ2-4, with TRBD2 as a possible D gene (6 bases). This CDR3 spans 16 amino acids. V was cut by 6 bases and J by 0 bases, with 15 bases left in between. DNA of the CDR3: TGTGCCAGCAGCCCTCCTGGAGGGTTAGCCAAAAACATTCAGTACTTC. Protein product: CASSPPGGLAKNIQYF.

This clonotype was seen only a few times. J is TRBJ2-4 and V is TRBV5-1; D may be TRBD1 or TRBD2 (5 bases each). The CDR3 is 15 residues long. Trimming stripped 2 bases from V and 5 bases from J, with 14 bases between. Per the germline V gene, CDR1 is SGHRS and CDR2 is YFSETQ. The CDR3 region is CASSLPGAGENIQYF. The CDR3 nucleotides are TGCGCCAGCAGCTTACCCGGGGCTGGCGAAAACATTCAGTACTTC.

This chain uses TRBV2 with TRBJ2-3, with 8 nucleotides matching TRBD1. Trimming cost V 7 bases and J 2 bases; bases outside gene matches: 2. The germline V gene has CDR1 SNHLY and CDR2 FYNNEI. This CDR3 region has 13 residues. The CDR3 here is CASTGGFTDTQYF. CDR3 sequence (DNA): TGTGCCAGCACAGGGGGCTTCACAGATACGCAGTATTTT.

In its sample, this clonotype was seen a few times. The CDR3 coding sequence is TGTGCCAGCAGTTTCCGGGAGAGCATGAACACTGAAGCTTTCTTT. This encodes CASSFRESMNTEAFF. The J gene is TRBJ1-1, the V gene TRBV12-3 or TRBV12-4; D unclear. Trimming took 3 bases from V and 0 from J, leaving 11 bases between them. The CDR3 has 15 residues.